This paragraph covers one TCR beta chain sequence. This sample is part of a study of T cells in Graves' hyperthyroidism and ophthalmopathy. Study-wide context: Before any treatment, at initial diagnosis, peripheral blood was collected.

Trimming removed 2 bases from V and 6 bases from J; junction bases left unmatched: 7. The length of the CDR3 is 16 residues. Germline assignment: CDR1 SEHNR and CDR2 FQNEAQ (reference sequence). TCR beta CDR3 regions were amplified from RNA transcripts. HTBI primers were used for first-round RT-PCR of the TCR CDR3. Each CDR3 protein gets one entry after TCRdb re-called the multiplex PCR reads with MiXCR. The table lists hundreds of thousands of distinct CDR3 sequences, approximately 15% of them singletons. Hyperthyroidism of Graves' type that showed no ophthalmopathy progression within 18 months was stable. Hyperthyroidism had been newly diagnosed in patients aged 18 to 65, and its duration was under 2 months. The study excluded patients with uncontrolled infection, other autoimmune disease, pregnancy or lactation.

The sample taken for sequencing was blood. This receptor was obtained from a woman aged 18 to 35 with Graves' hyperthyroidism. The gene calls are TRBV7-9 and TRBJ1-4, with TRBD1 identical over 9 bases. The CDR3 is CASSLYIDRGYEKLFF. In DNA, the CDR3 is TGTGCCAGCAGCTTATATATTGACAGGGGGTATGAAAAACTGTTTTTT.